This T cell receptor beta chain was observed in a study of radiation and T cells in renal cell carcinoma. Sequenced by immunoSEQ multiplex PCR; TCRdb stores in-frame clones only, minus some. The sample lists about 58,000 clones, around 76% occurring once. The table lists this clone with a count of one. The antigen remains unidentified. Time point noted: blood 2 weeks post-SBRT. Treatment of the sample: 15 Gy SBRT to primary tumor, nephrectomy 4 weeks later. Study conclusions and caveats: From baseline, blood top tumor clonotypes peaked at 2 weeks post-radiation.

The germline gives CDR1 SGDLS, CDR2 YYNGEE. V lost 3 bases to trimming and J lost 2 bases, with 12 bases between them. The CDR3 extends over 15 amino acids. The TCR was taken from a man in his sixties with renal cell carcinoma. This material consisted of blood, taken from a patient whose treatment included radiotherapy and nephrectomy. The chain joins TRBV9 to TRBJ1-3, with D uncertain. The CDR3 nucleotides read TGTGCCAGCAGCGAGTACACCACCCCTGGAAACACCATATATTTT. This codes for CASSEYTTPGNTIYF.